These 22 T cell receptor beta chains were all obtained from the same sample, sequenced in a study of T cells in Graves' hyperthyroidism and ophthalmopathy. The investigators amplified TCR beta CDR3 regions from RNA transcripts. The HTBI primer set served for first-round RT-PCR of the TCR CDR3. MiXCR, run by TCRdb on the multiplex PCR reads, gives a single entry per CDR3 protein. This sample has approximately 700,000 distinct CDR3 sequences; roughly 17% occur once, and the top ten carry around 8.1%. The specimen sequenced was blood. These receptors were taken from a man younger than 35 with Graves' hyperthyroidism.

The CDR3 DNA follows: TGTGCCAGCAGCGCGCAAGGGGGGGTAGCCAAAAACATTCAGTACTTC. Its protein is CASSAQGGVAKNIQYF. J is TRBJ2-4 and V is TRBV12-3 or TRBV12-4; the D gene is possibly TRBD2 (7 bases). This CDR3 has 16 residues. V gave up 6 bases and J gave up 0 bases, with 15 bases separating them.

This clonotype was detected only a few times. The chain uses TRBV7-8 and TRBJ1-3; maybe TRBD1 (6 bases). Trimming left V 0 bases short and J 0 bases short, with 15 bases between. The CDR3 covers 18 residues. In germline, CDR1 is SGHVS, CDR2 FQNEAQ. CDR3 sequence: CASSLARTAFFSGNTIYF. The DNA of the CDR3 is TGTGCCAGCAGCTTAGCTAGGACAGCATTTTTCTCTGGAAACACCATATATTTT.

This chain links TRBV9 with TRBJ2-1, with TRBD1 matching 7 bases. Trimming cost V 4 bases and J 8 bases; bases outside gene matches: 12. The CDR3 totals 15 residues. The germline gives CDR1 SGDLS, CDR2 YYNGEE. Written as DNA, the CDR3 is TGTGCCAGCAGCACTTTTGGACAGGCTCTCGATGAGCAGTTCTTC. This codes for CASSTFGQALDEQFF.

In this sample, this clonotype turned up a few times. The chain uses TRBV29-1 and TRBJ2-3; 7 bases agree with TRBD2. CDR1 and CDR2 from the germline V gene are SQVTM and ANQGSEA. V was pared by 2 bases and J by 6 bases, with 8 bases of the junction left unmatched. CDR3 size: 14 residues. The CDR3 DNA reads TGCAGCGTTGAAAAGAGGCAGGGAGGGGATACGCAGTATTTT. This encodes CSVEKRQGGDTQYF.

The table lists this clonotype with many counts. The genes are TRBV5-8 and TRBJ1-1; no firm D call. Trimming stripped 1 base from V and 6 bases from J, with 10 bases between. The CDR3 consists of 13 residues. The V gene's germline CDR1 is SGHTS and CDR2 YDEGEE. CDR3 sequence reads: CASSLTGGPEAFF. The DNA of the CDR3 is TGTGCCAGCAGCTTGACTGGTGGGCCTGAAGCTTTCTTT.

The gene calls are TRBV6-2 or TRBV6-3 and TRBJ2-3; 8 bases align to TRBD1. V lost 2 bases and J lost 3; bases outside the gene matches: 10. The CDR3 has 17 residues. From germline, CDR1 is MNHEY and CDR2 SVGEGT. The CDR3 region is CASSYHGIQGATDTQYF. In DNA form, the CDR3 reads TGTGCCAGCAGTTACCACGGGATCCAGGGGGCGACAGATACGCAGTATTTT.

This clonotype showed up many times. J is TRBJ2-7 and V is TRBV14; 10 bases line up with TRBD2. CDR1 SGHDN and CDR2 FVKESK come from the germline V gene. The CDR3 loop spans 17 amino acids. Trimming removed 5 bases from V and 2 bases from J; junction bases left unmatched: 12. CDR3 protein: CASSKYGVAGGTYEQYF. DNA for the CDR3: TGTGCCAGCAGCAAGTACGGTGTAGCGGGAGGAACCTACGAGCAGTACTTC.

The rearrangement uses TRBV28 and TRBJ2-1, with D possibly being TRBD1 or TRBD2 (9 bases each). Trimming stripped 10 bases from V and 9 bases from J, with 22 bases between. CDR1 is MDHEN, CDR2 SYDVKM, per germline. The CDR3 length is 14 residues. The CDR3 region is CATLQGARGGEQFF. CDR3 sequence (DNA): TGTGCCACCTTACAGGGGGCGCGGGGGGGTGAGCAGTTCTTC.

This clonotype was found a few times. The chain links TRBV24-1 to TRBJ2-3, with D unclear. Trimming removed 4 bases at V and 5 bases at J, with 6 bases between. This CDR3 spans 12 amino acids. Germline CDR1 reads KGHDR; CDR2 reads SFDVKD. The CDR3 DNA follows: TGTGCCACCAGTGAACGATTAGATACGCAGTATTTT. This encodes CATSERLDTQYF.

This clonotype was seen more than once but under ten times. The genes are TRBV5-6 and TRBJ2-3, with D possibly being TRBD2 (6 bases). V lost 4 bases to trimming and J lost 4 bases, with 22 bases between them. Looked up from germline, CDR1 is SGHDT and CDR2 is YYEEEE. The CDR3 covers 17 residues. CDR3 amino acids: CASSRDGRDEWPDTQYF. As DNA, the CDR3 is TGTGCCAGCAGCAGGGATGGGCGGGACGAGTGGCCAGATACGCAGTATTTT.

The CDR3 DNA is TGTGCCAGCAGCTTAAGGGGACAGAGCACAGATACGCAGTATTTT. It specifies CASSLRGQSTDTQYF. The chain is built from TRBV7-9 and TRBJ2-3; 7 bases align to TRBD1. This CDR3 is 15 amino acids long. V shed 2 bases, J shed 0 bases, and the junction held 2 bases outside the gene matches. Germline-derived CDR1 and CDR2 are SEHNR and FQNEAQ (reference sequence). Combining the CDR3 with reference TRBV7-9 and TRBJ2-3 gives the whole variable domain DTGVSQNPRHKITKRGQNVTFRCDPISEHNRLYWYRQTLGQGPEFLTYFQNEAQLEKSRLLSDRFSAERPKGSFSTLEIQRTEQGDSAMYLCASSLRGQSTDTQYFGPGTRLTVL.

This clonotype has more than one count but fewer than ten. The chain uses TRBV15 and TRBJ2-2; 8 nucleotides line up with TRBD2. Trimming took 0 bases from V and 6 from J; bases not matched to a gene: 6. The CDR3 contains 16 residues. Per germline, CDR1 LNHNV and CDR2 YYDKDF (reference sequence). The CDR3 coding sequence is TGTGCCACCAGCAGAGATGCTAGCGGGTTGGCCGGGGAGCTGTTTTTT. Its translation is CATSRDASGLAGELFF.

The V and J genes are TRBV6-1 and TRBJ2-7; the match to TRBD1 covers 9 bases. The V segment lost 10 bases and the J segment 4 bases; nucleotides outside the gene matches: 5. The V gene's germline CDR1 is MNHNS and CDR2 SASEGT. The CDR3 has 12 amino acids. The CDR3 protein is CATGQGRYEQYF. As DNA, the CDR3 is TGTGCCACCGGACAGGGGAGATACGAGCAGTACTTC.

Many counts were recorded for this clonotype. Germline and junction disagree at one end, which may indicate a read error. CDR3 DNA sequence: TGTACCAGCCGGGACTACACAGATACGCAGTATTTT. It translates to CTSRDYTDTQYF. This chain links TRBV2 with TRBJ2-3, with TRBD2 matching 7 bases. The V gene's germline CDR1 is SNHLY and CDR2 FYNNEI. This CDR3 has 12 amino acids.

This clonotype appeared a single time. This clone may be a read error of a much larger clone one base away. The chain couples TRBV3-1 to TRBJ2-1; D unresolved. The J call is uncertain, as TRBJ2-7 better fits the DNA end. The CDR3 loop spans 17 amino acids. Germline-derived CDR1 and CDR2 are LGHDT and YNNKEL (reference sequence). This chain's CDR3 is CASSQDTSGVLSNEQYF. CDR3 coding DNA: TGTGCCAGCAGCCAAGATACATCAGGTGTCCTCTCCAATGAGCAGTACTTC.

This clonotype was observed many times. The chain couples TRBV20-1 to TRBJ1-5; 8 nucleotides line up with TRBD1. Germline-derived CDR1 and CDR2 are DFQATT and SNEGSKA (reference sequence). The trim removed 4 bases at V and 2 bases at J, leaving 4 bases unmatched. This CDR3 spans 14 amino acids. CDR3: CSANPGQGNQPQHF. The CDR3 coding sequence is TGCAGTGCTAACCCGGGACAGGGCAATCAGCCCCAGCATTTT.

A few counts support this clonotype. The rearrangement uses TRBV6-1 and TRBJ1-4; D is ambiguous. Germline CDR1 MNHNS, CDR2 SASEGT. The CDR3 is 12 amino acids. V lost 2 bases and J 5 bases, leaving 3 bases between the germline ends. In nucleotides, the CDR3 is TGTGCCAGCAGTGAACCCAATGAAAAACTGTTTTTT. Translated, it gives CASSEPNEKLFF.

This clonotype was picked up many times. The chain combines TRBV7-2 with TRBJ2-3; 12 bases line up with TRBD2. CDR1 and CDR2 (germline): SGHTA, FQGNSA. This CDR3 is 17 amino acids long. Unmatched junction bases numbered 4, after V lost 0 bases and J lost 3 bases. CDR3 sequence (DNA): TGTGCCAGCAGCTTAGCGACTAGCGGGAGTGGTACAGATACGCAGTATTTT. Protein product: CASSLATSGSGTDTQYF.

The V call is TRBV20-1, the J call TRBJ2-1; 10 bases are a match to TRBD2. Germline V CDR1 and CDR2: DFQATT, SNEGSKA (reference sequence). CDR3 size: 15 residues. V lost 3 bases and J lost 4; bases outside the gene matches: 6. CDR3 in amino acids: CSARLAGVSYNEQFF. The CDR3 DNA is TGCAGTGCTAGGCTAGCGGGAGTATCGTACAATGAGCAGTTCTTC.

This clonotype occurred a few times. This chain uses TRBV7-9 with TRBJ2-4; 11 bases are a match to TRBD2. Germline CDR1 reads SEHNR; CDR2 reads FQNEAQ (reference sequence). The length of the CDR3 is 16 residues. V lost 3 bases, J lost 6 bases, and 7 bases stayed unmatched. CDR3 DNA sequence: TGTGCCAGCAGCTTTAGTAGCGGGAGGGCCCGAAACATTCAGTACTTC. It translates to CASSFSSGRARNIQYF.

This clonotype was picked up many times. The V call is TRBV30, the J call TRBJ1-1; D not certain. Germline-derived CDR1 and CDR2 are GTSNPN and SVGIG (reference sequence). CDR3 length equals 13 residues. Trimming took 0 bases from V and 6 from J, leaving 11 bases between them. CDR3 sequence reads: CAWSVLRTAEAFF. CDR3 DNA sequence: TGTGCCTGGAGTGTACTTCGGACCGCTGAAGCTTTCTTT. The full variable domain, rest sourced from reference TRBV30 and TRBJ1-1, is SQTIHQWPATLVQPVGSPLSLECTVEGTSNPNLYWYRQAAGRGLQLLFYSVGIGQISSEVPQNLSASRPQDRQFILSSKKLLLSDSGFYLCAWSVLRTAEAFFGQGTRLTVV.

V gene TRBV10-2 combines with J gene TRBJ2-7; 11 nucleotides match TRBD2. J lost 0 bases, V lost 8 bases, and 12 bases had no gene match. The germline V gene encodes CDR1 WSHSY and CDR2 SAAADI. CDR3 length: 17 amino acids. The CDR3 DNA sequence: TGCGCCAGCTGCCTGGGGGGACTAGCGGATAGCTCCTACGAGCAGTACTTC. Amino acid sequence: CASCLGGLADSSYEQYF.